Given below is one T cell receptor beta chain in context. Antigen: not known. This entry is derived from a study of graft-versus-host responses after intestinal transplantation. Whole-study context: Every transplant recipient was induced with anti-thymocyte globulin, then maintained on tacrolimus and steroids for about 3 years.

J lost 2 bases, V lost 3 bases, and 5 bases had no gene match. CDR1 LNHDA and CDR2 SQIVND come from the germline V gene (reference sequence). This CDR3 comprises 15 residues. Here immunoSEQ multiplex PCR was the method, and the copy in TCRdb shows in-frame clones only, minus some. The data contain about 110,000 clones, roughly 93% of them seen just once; the ten biggest clones take up roughly 0.5%. Findings of the study overall: There were GvH clones found in recipient marrow, and some of them appeared first in ileum or blood.

The receptor was isolated from a human donor who received an intestinal transplant. The chain recombines TRBV19 with TRBJ2-7, with 9 bases matching TRBD2. Sequencing was performed on unstimulated CD8+ T cells sorted from spleen or lymph node cells, taken before intestinal transplant. CDR3 nucleotides: TGTGCCAGTAGTATGGGGAGCGGGAGGACCTACGAGCAGTACTTC. Protein sequence: CASSMGSGRTYEQYF.